One and the same sample provided the 26 T cell receptor beta chains below, sequenced in a study of control samples from healthy donors and cancer patients. Profiling relied on immunoSEQ multiplex PCR, and the TCRdb table lists in-frame clones only, not all of them. The data show 45,000 to 55,000 clones, around 95% seen once. Sequencing was carried out using blood. All receptors derive from a man younger than 40 in good health.

The genes are TRBV27 and TRBJ2-2; 8 bases map to TRBD1. Germline values: CDR1 MNHEY, CDR2 SMNVEV (reference sequence). CDR3 length equals 16 residues. The V gene end was trimmed by 2 bases and the J gene end by 3 bases; junction bases not matched to a gene: 5. CDR3 protein: CASSLRRDRYTGELFF. The CDR3 nucleotides are TGTGCCAGCAGTTTACGCCGGGACAGGTACACCGGGGAGCTGTTTTTT.

This chain uses TRBV29-1 with TRBJ1-4, with no clear D. Germline CDR1 reads SQVTM; CDR2 reads ANQGSEA. V gave up 4 bases and J gave up 3 bases, with 12 bases separating them. The length of the CDR3 is 14 residues. The CDR3 reads CSVVRQAANEKLFF. In DNA, the CDR3 is TGCAGCGTTGTTAGGCAGGCAGCTAATGAAAAACTGTTTTTT. The whole variable domain, remainder taken from reference TRBV29-1 and TRBJ1-4, is SAVISQKPSRDICQRGTSLTIQCQVDSQVTMMFWYRQQPGQSLTLIATANQGSEATYESGFVIDKFPISRPNLTFSTLTVSNMSPEDSSIYLCSVVRQAANEKLFFGSGTQLSVL.

The chain carries TRBV1 and TRBJ2-3; TRBD2, the D gene given by the table, was not confirmed from the DNA. TRBV1 is reported as a pseudogene. The CDR3 is 18 residues long. The CDR3 protein is CTSSQEVAGGPVSDTQYF. Here the CDR3 DNA reads TGCACCAGCAGCCAAGAGGTAGCGGGAGGGCCTGTGTCAGATACGCAGTATTTT.

The rearrangement joins TRBV5-5 to TRBJ2-2, with D uncertain. Trimming took off 1 base at V and 3 bases at J, with 10 bases between the two ends. CDR3 size: 15 residues. Germline V gene data show CDR1 as SGHKS and CDR2 as YYEKEE (reference sequence). The CDR3 spells CASSLPLAHTGELFF. As DNA, the CDR3 is TGTGCCAGCAGCTTGCCTTTGGCCCACACCGGGGAGCTGTTTTTT.

The chain employs TRBV3-1 (or the pseudogene TRBV3-2) and TRBJ1-5; D is unclear. The CDR3 has 14 amino acids. Trimming pared 1 base from V and 6 bases from J, leaving 10 bases between. CDR1 is LGHDT and CDR2 is YNNKEL in the germline V gene (reference sequence). The chain's CDR3 is CASSQGMVSQPQHF. The CDR3 DNA reads TGTGCCAGCAGCCAAGGAATGGTAAGTCAGCCCCAGCATTTT.

V and J are TRBV18 and TRBJ1-3; no definite D call. V was clipped by 3 bases and J by 4 bases, with 10 bases between them. The germline V gene has CDR1 KGHSH and CDR2 LQKENI. This CDR3 spans 14 amino acids. The CDR3 protein is CASSPPGSGNTIYF. The CDR3 DNA reads as TGTGCCAGCTCACCTCCGGGTAGCGGAAACACCATATATTTT.

This clone has just one count. This chain links TRBV5-4 with TRBJ1-5; D ambiguous. The germline V gene encodes CDR1 SGHNT and CDR2 YYREEE (reference sequence). V was clipped by 0 bases and J by 4 bases, with 8 bases between them. The CDR3 sequence is 14 residues long. DNA for the CDR3: TGTGCCAGCAGCTTGGACGGTCTAAATCAGCCCCAGCATTTT. It translates to CASSLDGLNQPQHF.

V is TRBV14 and J is TRBJ1-3; D is unresolved. Trimming took 1 base from V and 0 from J, leaving 10 bases between them. The CDR3 loop spans 16 amino acids. Germline CDR1 reads SGHDN; CDR2 reads FVKESK. CDR3 residues: CASSQVHPNSGNTIYF. CDR3 coding DNA: TGTGCCAGCAGCCAAGTTCATCCTAACTCTGGAAACACCATATATTTT. The full variable domain, its missing parts supplied by reference TRBV14 and TRBJ1-3, is EAGVTQFPSHSVIEKGQTVTLRCDPISGHDNLYWYRRVMGKEIKFLLHFVKESKQDESGMPNNRFLAERTGGTYSTLKVQPAELEDSGVYFCASSQVHPNSGNTIYFGEGSWLTVV.

The chain carries TRBV7-6 and TRBJ2-5; TRBD1 or TRBD2 may be the D gene (5 bases each). The V gene lost 4 bases and the J gene lost 2 bases, with 14 bases spanning the gap. The germline V gene encodes CDR1 SGHVS and CDR2 FNYEAQ. This CDR3 has 15 residues. CDR3 sequence reads: CASSSPGRRQETQYF. The CDR3 coding sequence is TGTGCCAGCAGCTCACCGGGACGGAGACAAGAGACCCAGTACTTC.

The V call is TRBV7-9, the J call TRBJ2-5; 8 nucleotides match TRBD1. Germline assignment: CDR1 SEHNR and CDR2 FQNEAQ (reference sequence). The CDR3 totals 14 residues. The junction had 8 bases not matched to a gene; V was cut back by 5 bases and J by 6 bases. CDR3 bases: TGTGCCAGCAGCGAGCAGGGGGCCATCAAGACCCAGTACTTC. Its protein is CASSEQGAIKTQYF.

This clone was observed a single time. The chain recombines TRBV7-3 with TRBJ2-5; D might be TRBD1 (6 bases). Trimming removed 5 bases from V and 5 bases from J, with 15 bases in between. The CDR3 totals 14 residues. Germline CDR1 and CDR2: SGHTA and FQGTGA. The CDR3: CASSPRGGSETQYF. The CDR3 nucleotides read TGTGCCAGCAGCCCCAGAGGGGGAAGCGAGACCCAGTACTTC.

This chain connects TRBV4-3 to TRBJ1-2, with D possibly being TRBD1 (5 bases). V gave up 1 base and J gave up 5 bases, with 14 bases separating them. Per germline, CDR1 LGHNA and CDR2 YSLEER. The CDR3 is made up of 15 amino acids. CDR3 loop: CASSQAQGEGYGYTF. The CDR3 bases are TGCGCCAGCAGCCAAGCCCAGGGCGAGGGGTATGGCTACACCTTC.

The V call is TRBV19, the J call TRBJ2-7; D is ambiguous. CDR3 length: 12 amino acids. Germline V gene lookup returns CDR1 LNHDA and CDR2 SQIVND (reference sequence). Trimming stripped 4 bases from V and 3 bases from J, with 7 bases between. CDR3 in DNA: TGTGCCAGTAGTACCTTGGGCTACGAGCAGTACTTC. It yields the protein CASSTLGYEQYF.

To note about this clone: This sample also contains other DNA sequences that code for the same CDR3. The J gene is TRBJ2-7, the V gene TRBV6-5; no clear D. V was pared by 0 bases and J by 3 bases, with 6 bases between. This CDR3 has 13 residues. The germline gives CDR1 MNHEY, CDR2 SVGAGI. As DNA, the CDR3 is TGTGCCAGCAGTTACTCGTCTAACTACGAGCAGTACTTC. As protein: CASSYSSNYEQYF.

J is TRBJ2-2 and V is TRBV7-9, with TRBD2 matching 10 bases. Germline V lookup: CDR1 SEHNR, CDR2 FQNEAQ (reference sequence). Trimming took 1 base from V and 7 from J; bases not matched to a gene: 6. CDR3 length equals 16 residues. The CDR3 bases are TGTGCCAGCAGCTTAGAACTAGCGGGAAGGGTCGGGGAGCTGTTTTTT. Translation: CASSLELAGRVGELFF.

This chain links TRBV2 with TRBJ1-5; the D is unclear. The CDR3 consists of 16 residues. Germline lookup yields CDR1 SNHLY and CDR2 FYNNEI. V lost 6 bases to trimming and J lost 0 bases, with 15 bases between them. The CDR3 nucleotides are TGTGCCAGCAGATCGCGCGCATCGAATAGCAATCAGCCCCAGCATTTT. It yields the protein CASRSRASNSNQPQHF.

The chain recombines TRBV6-5 with TRBJ2-2; TRBD2 is a possible D gene (5 bases). The CDR3 totals 15 residues. V lost 5 bases and J 1 base, leaving 11 bases between the germline ends. Germline V gives CDR1 MNHEY, CDR2 SVGAGI. The CDR3 region has the DNA TGTGCCAGCAGTCGGGTAGCGAAGAACACCGGGGAGCTGTTTTTT. It encodes CASSRVAKNTGELFF.

This rearrangement joins TRBV30 to TRBJ1-4; 7 nucleotides match TRBD1. The germline V gene has CDR1 GTSNPN and CDR2 SVGIG (reference sequence). The CDR3 contains 12 residues. Losses at the gene ends were 4 bases for V and 9 bases for J; bases not matched to a gene: 5. CDR3 residues: CAWKTQGKKLFF. As DNA, the CDR3 is TGTGCCTGGAAGACACAGGGGAAAAAACTGTTTTTT.

This clone was recorded only once. The chain links TRBV5-6 to TRBJ1-4; D is unresolved. The V end lost 0 bases, the J end lost 8 bases, and 14 bases lay between the germline ends. This CDR3 contains 15 residues. In germline, CDR1 is SGHDT, CDR2 YYEEEE. The CDR3 DNA sequence: TGTGCCAGCAGCTTGGATCAGTTTTCCCGGGAAAAACTGTTTTTT. As protein: CASSLDQFSREKLFF.

The chain uses TRBV7-3 and TRBJ2-2; D unclear. Deletions cut 6 bases from V and 6 bases from J, with 11 bases between. Germline V CDR1 and CDR2: SGHTA, FQGTGA. CDR3 length: 13 residues. The CDR3 nucleotides are TGTGCCAGCAGTGCGGAGTTGGCCGGGGAGCTGTTTTTT. Amino acids: CASSAELAGELFF.

V and J are TRBV2 and TRBJ2-7, with 8 positions matching TRBD1. V shed 7 bases and J 2 bases; nucleotides not matched to a gene: 4. This CDR3 comprises 13 residues. CDR1 and CDR2 from the germline V gene are SNHLY and FYNNEI. For the CDR3, the DNA is TGTGCCAGCAAGGGGACAGGAGCCTACGAGCAGTACTTC. This translates into CASKGTGAYEQYF.

V gene TRBV27 combines with J gene TRBJ2-7, with TRBD2 identical over 10 bases. The trim removed 2 bases at V and 4 bases at J, leaving 5 bases unmatched. This CDR3 is 15 amino acids long. Germline V CDR1 and CDR2: MNHEY, SMNVEV (reference sequence). CDR3 loop: CASSLAASGSYEQYF. CDR3 coding DNA: TGTGCCAGCAGTTTAGCGGCTAGCGGGAGTTACGAGCAGTACTTC.

This CDR3 is CASSGTPGSGVEQYF. In DNA form, the CDR3 reads TGTGCCAGCTCAGGGACCCCTGGGTCGGGGGTCGAGCAGTACTTC. The chain is built from TRBV18 and TRBJ2-7, with TRBD2 as a possible D gene (6 bases). Germline CDR1 KGHSH, CDR2 LQKENI. The CDR3 totals 15 residues. The V gene lost 5 bases and the J gene lost 6 bases, with 20 bases spanning the gap.

V usage is TRBV10-3 and J usage is TRBJ1-2, with 9 positions matching TRBD1. V dropped 4 bases and J dropped 4; count of bases not matched to a gene: 7. This CDR3 is built from 15 residues. Germline CDR1 and CDR2: ENHRY and SYGVKD. CDR3 region: CAISAGQGRAYGYTF. As DNA, the CDR3 is TGTGCCATCAGTGCGGGACAGGGTAGGGCCTATGGCTACACCTTC.

This clone was seen a single time. The chain recombines TRBV2 with TRBJ2-1, with TRBD2 matching over 13 bases. V lost 6 bases, J lost 15 bases, and 11 bases stayed unmatched. This CDR3 has 14 residues. Germline CDR1 and CDR2: SNHLY and FYNNEI. The CDR3 region has the DNA TGTGCCAGCAGGGGACTAGCGGGACCCCCTTTCCCGTTCTTC. It encodes CASRGLAGPPFPFF.

The chain recombines TRBV19 with TRBJ1-4; D gene unclear. The ends were cut back, 5 bases at V and 0 bases at J, with 10 bases in the middle. Germline V gene lookup returns CDR1 LNHDA and CDR2 SQIVND (reference sequence). The CDR3 is 15 amino acids. The CDR3 protein is CASSPRGATNEKLFF. For the CDR3, the DNA is TGTGCCAGTAGTCCGCGCGGGGCAACTAATGAAAAACTGTTTTTT.